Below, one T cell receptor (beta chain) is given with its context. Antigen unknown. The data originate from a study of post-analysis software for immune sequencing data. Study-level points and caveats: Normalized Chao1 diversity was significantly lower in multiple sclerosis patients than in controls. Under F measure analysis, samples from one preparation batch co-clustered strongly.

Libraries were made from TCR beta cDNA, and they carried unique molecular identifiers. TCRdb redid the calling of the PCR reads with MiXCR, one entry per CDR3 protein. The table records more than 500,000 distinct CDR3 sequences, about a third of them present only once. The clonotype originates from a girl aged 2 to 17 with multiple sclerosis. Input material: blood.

This CDR3 is CASSVGVLNTEAFF. The CDR3 DNA follows: TGTGCCAGCAGCGTAGGGGTACTGAACACTGAAGCTTTCTTT. V and J are TRBV9 and TRBJ1-1; D gene ambiguous. Trimming cost V 0 bases and J 0 bases, with 6 bases left between them. CDR3 size: 14 residues. Germline V gene sequence: CDR1 SGDLS, CDR2 YYNGEE.